These 22 T cell receptor beta chains were all obtained from the same sample, sequenced in a study of T cells in Graves' hyperthyroidism and ophthalmopathy. Amplified regions were TCR beta CDR3 sequences from RNA transcripts. An initial round of RT-PCR targeting the TCR CDR3 relied on the HTBI primer set. In TCRdb, the multiplex PCR reads were re-called with MiXCR into one record per CDR3 protein. Here the sample spans 350,000 or so distinct CDR3 sequences, roughly 23% being singletons. Sequencing input: blood. Receptors originate from a woman aged 45-65 years with Graves' hyperthyroidism.

This clonotype was counted many times. The rearrangement links TRBV20-1 to TRBJ1-1, with D uncertain. V was trimmed by 4 bases and J by 0 bases, leaving 12 bases between them. The CDR3 sequence is 14 residues long. Germline V CDR1 and CDR2: DFQATT, SNEGSKA (reference sequence). The DNA of the CDR3 is TGCAGTGCTATCTTGGGGAATCTGAACACTGAAGCTTTCTTT. This translates into CSAILGNLNTEAFF.

This clonotype was observed a few times. The chain carries TRBV2 and TRBJ2-1; 10 bases are a match to TRBD2. The CDR3 is 15 residues long. V was clipped by 4 bases and J by 7 bases; unmatched bases: 7. CDR1 is SNHLY, CDR2 FYNNEI, per germline. The CDR3 bases are TGTGCCAGCAGTGTGAGTAGCGGGAGGTCGAATGAGCAGTTCTTC. Translating it yields CASSVSSGRSNEQFF.

This clonotype appeared many times. The V gene is TRBV3-1, the J gene TRBJ2-3, with 11 positions matching TRBD2. CDR3 size: 18 residues. After removal of 6 bases from V and 6 bases from J, the junction contained 17 bases not matched to a gene. Germline CDR1 LGHDT, CDR2 YNNKEL (reference sequence). CDR3 in DNA: TGTGCCAGCAGAAAAAAAAGGATTAGCGGGGGGGCACCGGATACGCAGTATTTT. Its translation is CASRKKRISGGAPDTQYF.

With respect to this clonotype: A read error may explain this, as a much larger clone is one base away. V and J are TRBV7-9 and TRBJ1-2; tentatively, D is TRBD1 (6 bases). The CDR3 covers 15 residues. The V gene's germline CDR1 is SEHNR and CDR2 FQNEAQ (reference sequence). V was trimmed by 5 bases and J by 8 bases, leaving 21 bases between them. The CDR3 loop reads CASSPTGRGARGYTF. The DNA for the CDR3 is TGTGCCAGCAGCCCTACGGGACGGGGGGCGCGGGGCTACACCTTC.

This clonotype was seen ten or more times. V usage is TRBV28 and J usage is TRBJ1-2; no reliable D call. Deletions cut 6 bases from V and 5 bases from J, with 13 bases between. Germline CDR1 reads MDHEN; CDR2 reads SYDVKM. The CDR3 has 13 residues. The CDR3 loop is CASSNPPEYGYTF. The CDR3 bases are TGTGCCAGCAGCAACCCCCCGGAGTATGGCTACACCTTC.

The genes are TRBV10-3 and TRBJ1-4; D unresolved. The CDR3 consists of 13 residues. V was cut by 6 bases and J by 8 bases, with 13 bases left in between. From germline, CDR1 is ENHRY and CDR2 SYGVKD. The CDR3 sequence is CAISGALAEKLFF. CDR3 in DNA: TGTGCCATCAGCGGCGCCCTGGCGGAAAAACTGTTTTTT.

The chain combines TRBV7-3 with TRBJ2-7, with D possibly being TRBD1 or TRBD2 (5 bases each). The CDR3 has 14 amino acids. Germline CDR1 SGHTA, CDR2 FQGTGA. Trimming pared 3 bases from V and 2 bases from J, leaving 11 bases between. The CDR3 is CASSLGRFPYEQYF. The CDR3 DNA follows: TGTGCCAGCAGCTTGGGACGGTTCCCCTACGAGCAGTACTTC.

This clonotype has only a few counts. This chain links TRBV7-2 with TRBJ2-1; 9 bases fit TRBD1. The CDR3 contains 17 residues. The V and J ends lost 1 base and 1 base, in that order; junction bases with no gene match: 5. Germline-derived CDR1 and CDR2 are SGHTA and FQGNSA. The DNA for the CDR3 is TGTGCCAGCAGCTTAGGCTCGGGACAGGGTTCCTACAATGAGCAGTTCTTC. Protein: CASSLGSGQGSYNEQFF.

This clonotype has more than one count but fewer than ten. The CDR3 nucleotides read TGCGCCAGCAGCTTTGGGCAGGGGGAGCAAGAGACCCAGTACTTC. Protein product: CASSFGQGEQETQYF. The chain has TRBV5-1 and TRBJ2-5; 7 bases fit TRBD1. Per germline, CDR1 SGHRS and CDR2 YFSETQ. The CDR3 contains 15 residues. J lost 2 bases, V lost 2 bases, and 6 bases had no gene match.

This clonotype appeared many times. The genes are TRBV7-8 and TRBJ1-1, with a tentative D call TRBD1 (5 bases). Trimming took off 6 bases at V and 6 bases at J, with 23 bases between the two ends. Germline CDR1 reads SGHVS; CDR2 reads FQNEAQ. The CDR3 spans 16 residues. CDR3 sequence: CASRLREGVTRPEAFF. The DNA of the CDR3 is TGTGCCAGCAGGTTAAGGGAAGGGGTAACGAGACCTGAAGCTTTCTTT.

The CDR3 sequence is CASRHSGRAVDTQYF. CDR3 DNA: TGTGCCAGCAGACATAGCGGGAGGGCCGTAGATACGCAGTATTTT. The chain combines TRBV28 with TRBJ2-3, with 11 bases lining up with TRBD2. The junction had 7 bases not matched to a gene; V was cut back by 6 bases and J by 5 bases. The CDR3 is 15 amino acids. Germline V CDR1 and CDR2: MDHEN, SYDVKM.

The chain uses TRBV24-1 and TRBJ2-4; 16 bases fit TRBD2. The V gene end was trimmed by 4 bases and the J gene end by 14 bases; junction bases not matched to a gene: 1. Germline V gene sequence: CDR1 KGHDR, CDR2 SFDVKD. There are 13 residues in the CDR3. The CDR3 region has the DNA TGTGCCACCAGTGAGGGACTAGCGGGGGGGAAGTACTTC. It is translated as CATSEGLAGGKYF.

V usage is TRBV6-1 and J usage is TRBJ2-2, with D possibly matching TRBD2 (5 bases). The CDR3 spans 13 residues. Looked up from germline, CDR1 is MNHNS and CDR2 is SASEGT. V was trimmed by 7 bases and J by 7 bases, leaving 13 bases between them. CDR3 region: CASTRAANGELFF. The CDR3 DNA follows: TGTGCCAGCACGCGGGCAGCCAACGGGGAGCTGTTTTTT.

This clonotype turned up a few times. The J gene is TRBJ1-1, the V gene TRBV7-9; the D is unclear. CDR3 size: 13 residues. Trimming stripped 2 bases from V and 6 bases from J, with 10 bases between. CDR1 and CDR2 from the germline V gene are SEHNR and FQNEAQ (reference sequence). DNA for the CDR3: TGTGCCAGCAGCTTACAGGTAACTTCTGAAGCTTTCTTT. Translating it yields CASSLQVTSEAFF.

This clonotype was counted between two and nine times. The chain has TRBV4-2 and TRBJ2-5; 8 positions match TRBD1. V trimming: 2 bases; J trimming: 1 base; junction bases outside the gene matches: 3. The CDR3 extends over 15 amino acids. Per germline, CDR1 LGHNA and CDR2 YNFKEQ. The CDR3 sequence is CASSQNGQGQETQYF. The CDR3 DNA sequence: TGTGCCAGCAGCCAAAATGGACAGGGCCAAGAGACCCAGTACTTC.

For this clonotype: This sequence may be a read error, since a much larger clone differs from it by one base. V gene TRBV11-3 combines with J gene TRBJ1-2; the D is unclear. There are 11 residues in the CDR3. V was pared by 5 bases and J by 8 bases, with 9 bases between. Germline CDR1 reads SGHNT; CDR2 reads YENEEA. CDR3 loop: CASSRMRGYTF. The CDR3, as DNA: TGTGCCAGCAGCCGAATGAGAGGCTACACCTTC. The full variable domain, its missing parts supplied by reference TRBV11-3 and TRBJ1-2, is EAGVVQSPRYKIIEKKQPVAFWCNPISGHNTLYWYLQNLGQGPELLIRYENEEAVDDSQLPKDRFSAERLKGVDSTLKIQPAELGDSAVYLCASSRMRGYTFGSGTRLTVV.

J is TRBJ2-7 and V is TRBV12-3 or TRBV12-4; the match to TRBD1 covers 10 bases. This CDR3 has 15 amino acids. V lost 5 bases to trimming and J lost 6 bases; unmatched junction nucleotides: 10. DNA of the CDR3: TGTGCCAGCAGTCCACCCGGGACAGGGGCCCCCGAGCAGTACTTC. Translation: CASSPPGTGAPEQYF.

This clonotype came up a few times. The V and J genes are TRBV7-3 and TRBJ2-1; weak D call: TRBD2 (5 bases). Germline V lookup: CDR1 SGHTA, CDR2 FQGTGA. The CDR3 is made up of 16 amino acids. V was shortened by 5 bases and J by 0 bases, with 14 bases between the two germline ends. The CDR3 nucleotides are TGTGCCAGCAGCCCCACTAGAGTGAACTCCTACAATGAGCAGTTCTTC. Translating it yields CASSPTRVNSYNEQFF.

This clonotype has only a few counts. The genes are TRBV5-6 and TRBJ1-5, with 8 nucleotides matching TRBD1. The J segment lost 1 base and the V segment lost 2 bases, leaving 8 bases of the junction unmatched. The CDR3 loop spans 17 amino acids. CDR1 SGHDT and CDR2 YYEEEE come from the germline V gene. CDR3 sequence: CASSLSRGPLSNQPQHF. CDR3 DNA sequence: TGTGCCAGCAGCTTAAGCAGGGGGCCCCTAAGCAATCAGCCCCAGCATTTT.

The chain recombines TRBV28 with TRBJ2-1; no clear D gene. Trimming took off 6 bases at V and 4 bases at J, with 13 bases between the two ends. There are 14 residues in the CDR3. Germline lookup yields CDR1 MDHEN and CDR2 SYDVKM. The CDR3: CASSSRRRYNEQFF. The DNA of the CDR3 is TGTGCCAGCAGCTCCCGCCGGCGGTACAATGAGCAGTTCTTC.

The V and J genes are TRBV25-1 and TRBJ1-2, with 7 bases that match TRBD1. V shed 8 bases and J 3 bases; nucleotides not matched to a gene: 6. The CDR3 is 13 residues long. Germline values: CDR1 MGHDK, CDR2 SYGVNS. CDR3 loop: CASARQGDYGYTF. Here the CDR3 DNA reads TGTGCCAGCGCCCGACAGGGAGACTATGGCTACACCTTC.

This clonotype was observed a few times. J is TRBJ1-2 and V is TRBV6-5, with TRBD1 matching over 10 bases. With V trimmed by 4 bases and J by 6 bases, 5 bases remained unmatched. Germline-derived CDR1 and CDR2 are MNHEY and SVGAGI. The CDR3 covers 14 residues. The CDR3 protein is CASSSLGTGDGYTF. CDR3 in DNA: TGTGCCAGCAGTTCCCTAGGGACAGGGGATGGCTACACCTTC.